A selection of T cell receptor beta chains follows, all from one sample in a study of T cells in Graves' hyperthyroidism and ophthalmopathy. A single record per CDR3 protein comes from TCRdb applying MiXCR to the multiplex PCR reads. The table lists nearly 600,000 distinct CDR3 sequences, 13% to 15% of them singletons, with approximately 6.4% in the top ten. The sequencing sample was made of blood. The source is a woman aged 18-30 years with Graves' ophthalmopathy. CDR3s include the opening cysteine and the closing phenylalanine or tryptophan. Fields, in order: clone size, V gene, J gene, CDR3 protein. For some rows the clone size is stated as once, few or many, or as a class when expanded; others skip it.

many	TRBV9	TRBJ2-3	CASGLAGGSTDTQYF
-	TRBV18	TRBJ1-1	CASSSRTGEATEAFF
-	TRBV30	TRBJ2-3	CAWRQVSLYTQYF
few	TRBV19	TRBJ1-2	CASRPGGRGYTF
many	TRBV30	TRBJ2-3	CAWTAGWEGPDTQYF
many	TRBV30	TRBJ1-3	CAWSVQGNTIYF
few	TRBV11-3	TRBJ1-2	CASSLTGGAPYGYTF
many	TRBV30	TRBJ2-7	CAFTGTGGNEQYF
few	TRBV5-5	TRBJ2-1	CASSLGRTGSSYNEQFF
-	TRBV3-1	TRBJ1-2	CASSQTQTGARGYTF
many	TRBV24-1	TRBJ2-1	CATSDLRREGYNEQFF
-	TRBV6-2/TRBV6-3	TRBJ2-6	CASIEGPTGASGANVLTF
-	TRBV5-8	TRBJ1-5	CASSLLQSQPQHF
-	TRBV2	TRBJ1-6	CASSETSSYNSPLHF
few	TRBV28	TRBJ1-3	CASSDSVRGLGNTIYF
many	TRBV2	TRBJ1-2	CASSEDPPGYGYTF
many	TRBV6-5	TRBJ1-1	CASSYGFSNTEAFF
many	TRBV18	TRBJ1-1	CASSPQTGGDTEAFF
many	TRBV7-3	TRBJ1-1	CASSLQGPNTEAFF
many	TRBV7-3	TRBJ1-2	CASRLDVNDGYTF
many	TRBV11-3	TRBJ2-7	CASSLAQRYEQYF
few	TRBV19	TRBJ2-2	CASSPGQSFYTGELFF
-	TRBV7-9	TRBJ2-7	CASNFARSSYEQYF
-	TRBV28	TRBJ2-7	CASMGTGGAYEQYF
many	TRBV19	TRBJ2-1	CASKTGTGTNEQFF
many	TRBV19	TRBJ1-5	CASKDRGRNQPQHF
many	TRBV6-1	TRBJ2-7	CASRLRTDEQYF
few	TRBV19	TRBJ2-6	CASSRAGTYSSGANVLTF
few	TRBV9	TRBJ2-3	CASSVSGGVAGDTQYF
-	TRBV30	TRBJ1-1	CAWRRGGNTEAFF
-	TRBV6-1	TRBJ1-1	CASSYTTGQITEAFF
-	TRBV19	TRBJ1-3	CASSMPLRTRNTIYF
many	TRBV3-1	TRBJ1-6	CASKGPDRSRLHF
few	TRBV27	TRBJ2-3	CASSLTLMSTDTQYF
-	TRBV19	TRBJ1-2	CASSIDRLISRNYGYTF
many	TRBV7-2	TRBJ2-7	CASSFGQVPLYEQYF
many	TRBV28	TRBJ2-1	CASSWGRWSNEQFF
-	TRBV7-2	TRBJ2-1	CASSFRLAGLSYNEQFF
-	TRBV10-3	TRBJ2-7	CAISLSSYEQYF
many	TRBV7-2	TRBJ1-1	CASSLGPGGNTEAFF
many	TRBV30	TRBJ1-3	CAWSVFSGNTIYF
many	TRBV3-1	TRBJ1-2	CASSRDLRAANYGYTF
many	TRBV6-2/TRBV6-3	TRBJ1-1	CASSQTLTGKETFF
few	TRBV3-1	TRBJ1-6	CASSHQTGGGNSPLHF
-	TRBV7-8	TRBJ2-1	CASSFRLAGGFNEQFF
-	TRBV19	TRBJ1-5	CASSMGLQPQHF
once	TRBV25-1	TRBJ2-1	CASSQWSSYNAQFF
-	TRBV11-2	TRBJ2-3	CASSFRRPQTGESTDTQYF
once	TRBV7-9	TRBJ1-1	CASSLDRVGNTEAFF
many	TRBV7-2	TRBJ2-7	CASSFAGGNYEQYF
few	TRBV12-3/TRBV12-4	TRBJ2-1	CASTSGMGEQFF
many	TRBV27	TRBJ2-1	CARPGASYNEQFF
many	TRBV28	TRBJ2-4	CASSTPGLLAKNIQYF
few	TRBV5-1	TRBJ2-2	CASSFSTGAVLNPNTGELFF